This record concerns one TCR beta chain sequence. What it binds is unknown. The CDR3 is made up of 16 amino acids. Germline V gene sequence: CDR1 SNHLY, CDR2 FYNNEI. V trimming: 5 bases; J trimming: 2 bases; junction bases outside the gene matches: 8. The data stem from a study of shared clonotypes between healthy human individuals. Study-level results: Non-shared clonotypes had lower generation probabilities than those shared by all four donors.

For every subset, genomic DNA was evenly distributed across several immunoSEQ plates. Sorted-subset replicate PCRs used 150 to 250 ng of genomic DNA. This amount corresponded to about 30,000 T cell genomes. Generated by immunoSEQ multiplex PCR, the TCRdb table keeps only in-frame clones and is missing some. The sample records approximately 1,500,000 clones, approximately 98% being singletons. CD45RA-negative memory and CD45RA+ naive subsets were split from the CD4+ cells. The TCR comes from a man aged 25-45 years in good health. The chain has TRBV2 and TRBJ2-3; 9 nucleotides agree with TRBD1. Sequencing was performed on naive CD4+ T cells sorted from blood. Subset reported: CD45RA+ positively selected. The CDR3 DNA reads TGTGCCAGCAGTAGGGAGACAGGGGGTTTCACAGATACGCAGTATTTT. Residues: CASSRETGGFTDTQYF.